A single sample is the source of the 5 T cell receptor beta chains below, sequenced in a study of Ad26.COV2.S vaccination and SARS-CoV-2 variants. Described treatment: some 20 received Ad26.COV2.S at low or high dose, single or two shots; 5 received placebo; per-sample allocation not given. Sampling occurred on day 63 after the first vaccine or placebo injection. Using immunoSEQ multiplex PCR, the repertoire was profiled, and TCRdb retains in-frame clones only, with some absent. The sample has hundreds of thousands of clones, roughly 90% seen once. Sequenced material: peripheral blood, taken in a trial of Ad26.COV2.S vaccine versus placebo. The receptors originated from a person between 18 and 65 years old who received the Ad26.COV2.S COVID-19 vaccine or a placebo.

This clone has just one count. J is TRBJ1-5 and V is TRBV28, with D unresolved. V was trimmed by 4 bases and J by 7 bases, leaving 8 bases between them. The V gene's germline CDR1 is MDHEN and CDR2 SYDVKM. The CDR3 contains 12 residues. The CDR3 is CASSSLLQPQHF. DNA of the CDR3: TGTGCCAGCAGTTCCTTATTGCAGCCCCAGCATTTT.

The chain links TRBV19 to TRBJ2-3; perhaps TRBD2 as D (5 bases). V lost 3 bases to trimming and J lost 4 bases, with 11 bases between them. The CDR3 runs to 14 residues. Germline assignment: CDR1 LNHDA and CDR2 SQIVND (reference sequence). This chain's CDR3 is CASSIGFGADTQYF. Written as DNA, the CDR3 is TGTGCCAGTAGTATCGGATTCGGGGCAGATACGCAGTATTTT. Based on the CDR3 plus reference TRBV19 and TRBJ2-3, the full variable domain is DGGITQSPKYLFRKEGQNVTLSCEQNLNHDAMYWYRQDPGQGLRLIYYSQIVNDFQKGDIAEGYSVSREKKESFPLTVTSAQKNPTAFYLCASSIGFGADTQYFGPGTRLTVL.

The J gene is TRBJ1-6, the V gene TRBV5-6; no definite D call. The germline V gene has CDR1 SGHDT and CDR2 YYEEEE. This CDR3 is 16 amino acids long. Trimming removed 0 bases at V and 1 base at J, with 8 bases between. CDR3 residues: CASSLGAGSYNSPLHF. In DNA, the CDR3 is TGTGCCAGCAGCTTGGGGGCAGGTTCCTATAATTCACCCCTCCACTTT. Drawing the rest from reference TRBV5-6 and TRBJ1-6, the complete variable domain is DAGVTQSPTHLIKTRGQQVTLRCSPKSGHDTVSWYQQALGQGPQFIFQYYEEEERQRGNFPDRFSGHQFPNYSSELNVNALLLGDSALYLCASSLGAGSYNSPLHFGNGTRLTVT.

The CDR3 nucleotides are TGTGCCAGTGGGACAGCAATAGGACAGCCCCAGCATTTT. As protein: CASGTAIGQPQHF. This chain uses TRBV27 with TRBJ1-5; 7 positions agree with TRBD1. The germline V gene has CDR1 MNHEY and CDR2 SMNVEV (reference sequence). CDR3 length: 13 residues. Germline trimming cut 9 bases from V and 7 bases from J; bases unmatched to any gene: 9.

V usage is TRBV7-9 and J usage is TRBJ2-2, with D possibly matching TRBD1 (6 bases). Trimming shortened V by 5 bases and J by 4 bases, and 17 bases separated the two germline ends. The CDR3 extends over 16 amino acids. Germline CDR1 and CDR2: SEHNR and FQNEAQ (reference sequence). CDR3 sequence reads: CASSNFRGRATGELFF. As DNA, the CDR3 is TGTGCCAGCAGCAATTTCAGGGGTAGGGCCACCGGGGAGCTGTTTTTT.